This entry lists 8 T cell receptor beta chains sequenced from one sample in a study of cytomegalovirus exposure and HLA in healthy donors. Primers: 60 Vbeta forward and 13 Jbeta reverse. Method: immunoSEQ multiplex PCR; TCRdb's copy keeps in-frame clones and lacks some. The table includes 150,000 to 200,000 clones, around 70% detected once. The sample comprised PBMCs. The receptors derive from a man between 18 and 35 years old in good health and CMV-seropositive.

The gene calls are TRBV7-9 and TRBJ1-1; possibly TRBD1 for D (6 bases). Germline V gene sequence: CDR1 SEHNR, CDR2 FQNEAQ (reference sequence). The CDR3 totals 13 residues. V dropped 5 bases and J dropped 6 bases, with 13 bases sitting between them. The CDR3: CASSEGQWAEAFF. As DNA, the CDR3 is TGTGCCAGCAGCGAGGGACAATGGGCTGAAGCTTTCTTT.

This clone is a singleton in its sample. The chain employs TRBV13 and TRBJ2-3, with 7 bases fitting TRBD1. The CDR3 consists of 11 residues. Germline CDR1 is PRHDT and CDR2 is FYEKMQ (reference sequence). Unmatched junction bases numbered 1, after V lost 0 bases and J lost 13 bases. CDR3 coding DNA: TGTGCCAGCAGCTTAGGCAGGGGGAAGTATTTT. Translation gives CASSLGRGKYF.

CDR3 coding DNA: TGCGCCAGCAGCTTCGACAGGGCAAGAGACACCATATATTTT. Encoded protein: CASSFDRARDTIYF. This chain joins TRBV5-1 and TRBJ1-3, with 7 positions matching TRBD1. From germline, CDR1 is SGHRS and CDR2 YFSETQ. V lost 2 bases and J lost 8; bases outside the gene matches: 7. The CDR3 has 14 residues. Looking up the rest from reference TRBV5-1 and TRBJ1-3 gives the full variable domain: KAGVTQTPRYLIKTRGQQVTLSCSPISGHRSVSWYQQTPGQGLQFLFEYFSETQRNKGNFPGRFSGRQFSNSRSEMNVSTLELGDSALYLCASSFDRARDTIYFGEGSWLTVV.

The chain recombines TRBV6-1 with TRBJ2-7, with 7 bases matching TRBD2. The V gene's germline CDR1 is MNHNS and CDR2 SASEGT. This CDR3 has 15 residues. With V trimmed by 4 bases and J by 6 bases, 12 bases remained unmatched. In DNA, the CDR3 is TGTGCCAGCAGTGGGGCTCGCGGGGGTTTCACCGAGCAGTACGTC. Protein: CASSGARGGFTEQYV.

The chain is built from TRBV5-4 and TRBJ2-3; D is perhaps TRBD1 (6 bases). Germline values: CDR1 SGHNT, CDR2 YYREEE (reference sequence). V lost 0 bases and J lost 4, with 21 bases in between. The CDR3 covers 18 residues. The CDR3 nucleotides read TGTGCCAGCAGCTTGGGTGGGGGCTTGAAGGTCGGTGCAGATACGCAGTATTTT. Its translation: CASSLGGGLKVGADTQYF.

The chain carries TRBV7-2 and TRBJ2-5; 9 bases line up with TRBD2. The CDR3 sequence is 16 residues long. V shed 0 bases, J shed 4 bases, and the junction held 6 bases outside the gene matches. In germline, CDR1 is SGHTA, CDR2 FQGNSA. CDR3 loop: CASSLAASGDLETQYF. DNA of the CDR3: TGTGCCAGCAGCTTAGCGGCTAGCGGGGACTTAGAGACCCAGTACTTC.

This chain links TRBV5-1 with TRBJ1-1; 7 bases are shared with TRBD1. CDR3 length: 14 residues. CDR1 is SGHRS and CDR2 is YFSETQ in the germline V gene. The junction had 16 bases not matched to a gene; V was cut back by 7 bases and J by 10 bases. The CDR3 region is CASRTGAAEEVAFF. CDR3 nucleotides: TGCGCCAGCCGTACAGGGGCGGCCGAGGAGGTAGCTTTCTTT.

The rearrangement links TRBV19 to TRBJ1-1; 7 bases fit TRBD1. The CDR3 totals 15 residues. CDR1 is LNHDA, CDR2 SQIVND, per germline (reference sequence). Germline trimming cut 5 bases from V and 5 bases from J; bases unmatched to any gene: 11. In nucleotides, the CDR3 is TGTGCCAGTAGTGGGGCGACAGGGCGGCGGACTGAAGCTTTCTTT. Residues: CASSGATGRRTEAFF.